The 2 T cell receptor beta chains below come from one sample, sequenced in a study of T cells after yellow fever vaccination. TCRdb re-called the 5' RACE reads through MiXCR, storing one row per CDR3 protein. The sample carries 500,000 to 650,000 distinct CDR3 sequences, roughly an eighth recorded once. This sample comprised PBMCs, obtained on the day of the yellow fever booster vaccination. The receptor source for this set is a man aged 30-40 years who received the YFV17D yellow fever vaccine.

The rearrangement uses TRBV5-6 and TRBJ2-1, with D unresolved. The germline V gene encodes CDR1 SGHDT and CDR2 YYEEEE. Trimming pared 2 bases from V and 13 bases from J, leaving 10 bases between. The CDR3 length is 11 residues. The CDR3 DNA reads TGTGCCAGCAGCTTAAATTTTATACAGTTCTTC. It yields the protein CASSLNFIQFF. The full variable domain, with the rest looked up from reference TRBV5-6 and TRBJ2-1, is DAGVTQSPTHLIKTRGQQVTLRCSPKSGHDTVSWYQQALGQGPQFIFQYYEEEERQRGNFPDRFSGHQFPNYSSELNVNALLLGDSALYLCASSLNFIQFFGPGTRLTVL.

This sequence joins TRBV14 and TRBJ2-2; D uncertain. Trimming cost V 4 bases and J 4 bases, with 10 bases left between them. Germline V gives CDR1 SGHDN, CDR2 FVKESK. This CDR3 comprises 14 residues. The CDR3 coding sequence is TGTGCCAGCAGCCTTAAGGGTAGCACCGGGGAGCTGTTTTTT. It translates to CASSLKGSTGELFF.